This T cell receptor beta chain is from a study of cytomegalovirus exposure and HLA in healthy donors. As for this clone: The antigen remains undetermined.

The trim removed 5 bases at V and 4 bases at J, leaving 5 bases unmatched. CDR1 MNHNY and CDR2 SVGAGI come from the germline V gene (reference sequence). The CDR3 length is 13 residues. The PCR contained 60 Vbeta and 13 Jbeta primers. The repertoire was sequenced with immunoSEQ multiplex PCR; TCRdb's copy has only in-frame clones and lacks some. The table lists 100,000 to 150,000 clones, approximately 80% of them singletons. Regarding the study as a whole: There was a cluster of highly shared sequence variants that was likely a sequencing artifact. A later analysis, which compared TCR beta chains of equal frequency, found the HLA-associated ones more clonally expanded.

The gene calls are TRBV6-6 and TRBJ2-7; 7 bases are a match to TRBD1. Material: PBMCs. The TCR sequence derives from a female donor in good health and CMV-seronegative. The CDR3 loop reads CASSGTVEYEQYF. In DNA form, the CDR3 reads TGTGCCAGCAGTGGGACAGTCGAATACGAGCAGTACTTC.